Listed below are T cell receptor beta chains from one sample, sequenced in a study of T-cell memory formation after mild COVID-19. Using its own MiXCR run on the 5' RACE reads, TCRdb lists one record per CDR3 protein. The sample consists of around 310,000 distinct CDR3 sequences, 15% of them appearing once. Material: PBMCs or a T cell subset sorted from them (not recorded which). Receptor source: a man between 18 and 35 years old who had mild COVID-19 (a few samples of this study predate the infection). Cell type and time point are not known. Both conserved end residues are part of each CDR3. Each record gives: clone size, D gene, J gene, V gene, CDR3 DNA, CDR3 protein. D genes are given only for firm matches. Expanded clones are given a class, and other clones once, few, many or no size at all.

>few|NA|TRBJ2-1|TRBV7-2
TGTGCCAGCAGACTGGATCTGAACAATGAGCAGTTCTTC
CASRLDLNNEQFF
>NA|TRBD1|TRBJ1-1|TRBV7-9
TGTGCCAGCAGCTTAGTATCAGGGGGCTCTGAAGCTTTCTTT
CASSLVSGGSEAFF
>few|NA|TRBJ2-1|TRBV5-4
TGTGCCAGCAGGCATACAGGGATTCGTAACAATGAGCAGTTCTTC
CASRHTGIRNNEQFF
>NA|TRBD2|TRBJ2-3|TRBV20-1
TGCAGTGCTAGGTCGCTAGCGGGGGAGATGATCGTTAGCACAGATACGCAGTATTTT
CSARSLAGEMIVSTDTQYF
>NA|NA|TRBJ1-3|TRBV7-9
TGTGCCAGCAGCTCGGGACTTTGGACAAATCCCTCTGGAAACACCATATATTTT
CASSSGLWTNPSGNTIYF
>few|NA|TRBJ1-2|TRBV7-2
TGTGCCAGCAGCTTAGATGGGACGACCTCCGCTGGCTACACCTTC
CASSLDGTTSAGYTF
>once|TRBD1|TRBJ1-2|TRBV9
TGTGCCAGCAGCGTTACAGGGGGAGCTAACTATGGCTACACCTTC
CASSVTGGANYGYTF
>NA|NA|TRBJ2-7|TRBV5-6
TGTGCCAGCAGCGAGGAGCTTTCATGGGGCGAGCAGTACTTC
CASSEELSWGEQYF
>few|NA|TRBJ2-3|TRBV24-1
TGTGCCACCAGTGATTTGCAGTCCACTAGCACAGATACGCAGTATTTT
CATSDLQSTSTDTQYF
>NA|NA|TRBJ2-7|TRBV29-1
TGCAGCGTTGACCAGGACAACTCCTACGAGCAGTACTTC
CSVDQDNSYEQYF
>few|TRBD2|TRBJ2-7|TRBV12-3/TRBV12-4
TGTGCCAGCAGTTTTAACGGGGGGGGTACAAGGTACGAGCAGTACTTC
CASSFNGGGTRYEQYF
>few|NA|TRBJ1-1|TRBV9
TGTGCCAGCAGCGTAGTGGAGGGACGCACTGAAGCTTTCTTT
CASSVVEGRTEAFF
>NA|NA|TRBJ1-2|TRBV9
TGTGCCAGCAGCCCGGTGCACTATGGCTACACCTTC
CASSPVHYGYTF
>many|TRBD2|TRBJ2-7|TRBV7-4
TGTGCCAGCAGCTTATTACCTAGCGGCGCCTACGAGCAGTACTTC
CASSLLPSGAYEQYF
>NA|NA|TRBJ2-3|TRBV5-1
TGCGCCAGCAGCTCCGTTGGGGGGCCAGATACGCAGTATTTT
CASSSVGGPDTQYF
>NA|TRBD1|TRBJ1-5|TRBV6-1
TGTGCCAGCAGTGATTGGACAGGGGTTATTGGCAATCAGCCCCAGCATTTT
CASSDWTGVIGNQPQHF
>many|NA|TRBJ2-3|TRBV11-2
TGTGCCAGCAGCTCCTACAGGGGGAGGGCAGATACGCAGTATTTT
CASSSYRGRADTQYF
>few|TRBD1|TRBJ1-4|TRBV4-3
TGCGCCAGCAGCCAAGGGGGGACAGGGTATGAAAAACTGTTTTTT
CASSQGGTGYEKLFF
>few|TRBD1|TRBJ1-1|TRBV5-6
TGTGCCAGCAGCTTTGACAGGGGGACTGACACTGAAGCTTTCTTT
CASSFDRGTDTEAFF
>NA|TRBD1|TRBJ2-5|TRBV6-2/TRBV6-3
TGTGCCAGCAGATGGCCGACAGGGGAAACGGGGGAGACCCAGTACTTC
CASRWPTGETGETQYF
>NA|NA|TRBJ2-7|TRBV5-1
TGCGCCAGCAGCTTGTGGGGAGTCTACGAGCAGTACTTC
CASSLWGVYEQYF
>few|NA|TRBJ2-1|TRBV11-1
TGTGCCAGCAGCCCAACCTGGGCTGGGCGGTACAATGAGCAGTTCTTC
CASSPTWAGRYNEQFF
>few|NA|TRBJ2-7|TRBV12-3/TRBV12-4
TGTGCCAGCAGTTTAGAGTGGCGGGCACAAAGAAACTACGAGCAGTACTTC
CASSLEWRAQRNYEQYF
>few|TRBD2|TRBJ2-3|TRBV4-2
TGTGCCAGCAGCCAAGAGAGCCTAGCGGGGCGAGATACGCAGTATTTT
CASSQESLAGRDTQYF
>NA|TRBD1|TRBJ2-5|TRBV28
TGTGCCAGCAGTAGGACAGGGATAGTCGAGACCCAGTACTTC
CASSRTGIVETQYF
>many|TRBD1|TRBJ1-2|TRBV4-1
TGCGCCAGCAGCCGCCCCGGGACAGGACGCTACACCTTC
CASSRPGTGRYTF